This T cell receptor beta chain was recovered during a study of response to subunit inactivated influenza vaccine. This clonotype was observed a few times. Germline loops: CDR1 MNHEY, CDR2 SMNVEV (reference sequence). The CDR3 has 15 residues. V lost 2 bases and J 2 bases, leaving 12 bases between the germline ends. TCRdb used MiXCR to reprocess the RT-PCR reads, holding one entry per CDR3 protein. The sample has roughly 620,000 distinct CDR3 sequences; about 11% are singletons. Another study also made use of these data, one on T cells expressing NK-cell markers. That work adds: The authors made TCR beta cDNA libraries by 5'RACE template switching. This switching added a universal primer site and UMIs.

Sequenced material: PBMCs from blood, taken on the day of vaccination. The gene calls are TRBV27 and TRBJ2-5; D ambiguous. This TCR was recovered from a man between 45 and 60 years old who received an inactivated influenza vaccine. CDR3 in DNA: TGTGCCAGCAGTTTACGCCCCGGCGTTCAAGAGACCCAGTACTTC. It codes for CASSLRPGVQETQYF.